This T cell receptor (beta chain) comes out of a study of blood T cell repertoires in COVID-19. TCRdb keeps only in-frame clones here, not all; method: immunoSEQ multiplex PCR. Here the sample spans about 210,000 clones, 80% to 90% being singletons. The TCR was taken from a man aged 50 to 59 with active or convalescent COVID-19. The sample consisted of peripheral blood.

CDR3 amino acids: CASSLTGPNEKLFF. CDR3 nucleotides: TGTGCCAGCAGTTTGACAGGCCCGAATGAAAAACTGTTTTTT. This sequence joins TRBV28 and TRBJ1-4; tentative D call: TRBD1 (6 bases). The length of the CDR3 is 14 residues. The V end was cut by 3 bases, the J end by 5 bases, with 10 bases between. Per germline, CDR1 MDHEN and CDR2 SYDVKM.